The 27 T cell receptor beta chains below come from one sample, sequenced in a study of T cells after yellow fever vaccination. TCRdb reprocessed the 5' RACE reads with MiXCR, giving one entry per CDR3 protein. The sample yields roughly 310,000 distinct CDR3 sequences, roughly 3.5% seen once. The material sequenced was PBMCs, taken on the day of the yellow fever booster vaccination. Receptors originate from a man younger than 30 who received the YFV17D yellow fever vaccine.

The sample holds many counts of this clonotype. The V gene is TRBV12-3 or TRBV12-4, the J gene TRBJ2-1; D perhaps matches TRBD2 (6 bases). V lost 8 bases and J lost 8, with 16 bases in between. There are 13 residues in the CDR3. CDR3 DNA: TGTGCCAGCTTTTTCGGGGACTTGGATGAGCAGTTCTTC. This encodes CASFFGDLDEQFF.

This clonotype was detected many times. CDR3 amino acids: CASSSGQGSYEQYV. Written as DNA, the CDR3 is TGTGCCAGCAGTAGCGGACAGGGGTCCTACGAGCAGTACGTC. The V gene is TRBV6-2 or TRBV6-3, the J gene TRBJ2-7; 9 bases are shared with TRBD1. Trimming took 5 bases from V and 1 from J; bases not matched to a gene: 3. Germline V gene data show CDR1 as MNHEY and CDR2 as SVGEGT. The CDR3 covers 14 residues.

The V call is TRBV20-1, the J call TRBJ1-1, with TRBD1 as a possible D gene (5 bases). This CDR3 has 13 amino acids. The V and J ends lost 3 bases and 1 base respectively, with 9 bases between them. Germline V gives CDR1 DFQATT, CDR2 SNEGSKA (reference sequence). This CDR3 is CSARDTWNTEAFF. CDR3 DNA: TGCAGTGCTAGGGACACGTGGAACACTGAAGCTTTCTTT.

This chain links TRBV5-4 with TRBJ2-6; D not resolved. The V end lost 0 bases, the J end lost 3 bases, and 10 bases lay between the germline ends. The CDR3 sequence is 16 residues long. Germline CDR1 is SGHNT and CDR2 is YYREEE (reference sequence). Written as DNA, the CDR3 is TGTGCCAGCAGCTTGGATTCGACTGGTGGGGCCAACGTCCTGACTTTC. It specifies CASSLDSTGGANVLTF.

This clonotype was detected a few times. The CDR3 loop is CASRRTGGETQYF. CDR3 nucleotide sequence: TGTGCCAGCAGGCGGACAGGCGGAGAGACCCAGTACTTC. The chain has TRBV6-2 or TRBV6-3 and TRBJ2-5; TRBD1 aligns across 7 bases. CDR1 is MNHEY, CDR2 SVGEGT, per germline. With 6 bases clipped from V and 4 bases from J, the junction kept 5 bases outside the gene matches. This CDR3 is 13 amino acids long.

This clonotype has a handful of counts. This chain links TRBV19 with TRBJ2-7, with TRBD1 as a possible D gene (6 bases). Deletions cut 3 bases from V and 1 base from J, with 10 bases between. Germline CDR1 reads LNHDA; CDR2 reads SQIVND (reference sequence). This CDR3 is 14 amino acids long. The CDR3 nucleotides read TGTGCCAGTAGTATTCAGGGGCCGTCCTACGAGCAGTACTTC. Its protein product is CASSIQGPSYEQYF. The full variable domain, its missing parts supplied by reference TRBV19 and TRBJ2-7, is DGGITQSPKYLFRKEGQNVTLSCEQNLNHDAMYWYRQDPGQGLRLIYYSQIVNDFQKGDIAEGYSVSREKKESFPLTVTSAQKNPTAFYLCASSIQGPSYEQYFGPGTRLTVT.

The chain couples TRBV20-1 to TRBJ2-3; D possibly corresponds to TRBD2 (6 bases). CDR3 length equals 14 residues. CDR1 and CDR2 (germline): DFQATT, SNEGSKA (reference sequence). V lost 7 bases to trimming and J lost 2 bases, with 16 bases between them. The CDR3 here is CSGTLAGITDTQYF. CDR3 nucleotide sequence: TGCAGTGGGACTTTGGCGGGGATCACAGATACGCAGTATTTT.

The sample holds a few counts of this clonotype. V usage is TRBV6-1 and J usage is TRBJ2-3, with 12 nucleotides matching TRBD1. In germline, CDR1 is MNHNS, CDR2 SASEGT. This CDR3 has 16 residues. Trimming took 5 bases from V and 4 from J; bases not matched to a gene: 7. CDR3 loop: CASSTRDRGLPDTQYF. For the CDR3, the DNA is TGTGCCAGCAGTACCCGGGACAGGGGGCTCCCAGATACGCAGTATTTT.

Written as DNA, the CDR3 is TGTGCCAGCAGTGCCCGACAGGGGGGCTACGAGCAGTACGTC. Translated: CASSARQGGYEQYV. V and J are TRBV6-5 and TRBJ2-7, with 9 bases aligning to TRBD1. The CDR3 has 14 amino acids. The J segment lost 3 bases and the V segment lost 5 bases, leaving 5 bases of the junction unmatched. The germline V gene has CDR1 MNHEY and CDR2 SVGAGI.

This clonotype was seen only a few times. V is TRBV7-2 and J is TRBJ2-7; 10 bases are a match to TRBD1. V gave up 6 bases and J gave up 2 bases; unmatched junction bases: 7. This CDR3 is 15 amino acids long. Looked up from germline, CDR1 is SGHTA and CDR2 is FQGNSA. CDR3 in amino acids: CASSRDRGPPYEQYF. The CDR3 DNA is TGTGCCAGCAGTCGCGACAGGGGGCCCCCCTACGAGCAGTACTTC.

In its sample, this clonotype was seen many times. CDR3 amino acids: CASRKRARPDTQYF. Here the CDR3 DNA reads TGTGCCAGCAGGAAGAGGGCTAGACCAGATACGCAGTATTTT. This rearrangement joins TRBV7-8 to TRBJ2-3; D might be TRBD2 (5 bases). V was cut by 6 bases and J by 4 bases, with 14 bases left in between. The germline gives CDR1 SGHVS, CDR2 FQNEAQ. This CDR3 spans 14 amino acids. Complete variable domain (other parts from reference TRBV7-8 and TRBJ2-3): GAGVSQSPRYKVAKRGQDVALRCDPISGHVSLFWYQQALGQGPEFLTYFQNEAQLDKSGLPSDRFFAERPEGSVSTLKIQRTQQEDSAVYLCASRKRARPDTQYFGPGTRLTVL.

This clonotype turned up a few times. This chain connects TRBV20-1 to TRBJ2-5; D remains ambiguous. The CDR3 has 13 residues. From germline, CDR1 is DFQATT and CDR2 SNEGSKA (reference sequence). Trimming removed 5 bases at V and 5 bases at J, with 15 bases between. The CDR3, as DNA: TGCAGTGCTGGTCGTAACATGGATGAGACCCAGTACTTC. It is translated as CSAGRNMDETQYF.

In this sample, this clonotype turned up once. The genes are TRBV12-3 or TRBV12-4 and TRBJ1-4; the D gene is possibly TRBD1 (5 bases). The CDR3 consists of 15 residues. V was pared by 5 bases and J by 8 bases, with 18 bases between. As DNA, the CDR3 is TGTGCCAGCAGTGCGCGGGGCACCCCCTGGGAAAAACTGTTTTTT. This sequence encodes CASSARGTPWEKLFF.

The rearrangement joins TRBV5-4 to TRBJ1-4; a weak D match, TRBD1 (5 bases). Trimming shortened V by 4 bases and J by 7 bases, and 11 bases separated the two germline ends. The CDR3 contains 13 residues. Germline CDR1 and CDR2: SGHNT and YYREEE (reference sequence). CDR3 in amino acids: CASSRGGSEKLFF. The CDR3 coding sequence is TGTGCCAGCAGCCGGGGGGGGAGTGAAAAACTGTTTTTT.

This chain links TRBV24-1 with TRBJ2-1, with 7 bases identical to TRBD1. This CDR3 has 14 amino acids. Trimming at V came to 4 bases and at J to 3 bases, leaving 2 bases not matched to a gene. Germline CDR1 and CDR2: KGHDR and SFDVKD. Written as DNA, the CDR3 is TGTGCCACCAGTGAGGGACAGTTCTACAATGAGCAGTTCTTC. This gives the protein CATSEGQFYNEQFF.

V gene TRBV5-4 combines with J gene TRBJ1-5, with D unclear. The CDR3 loop spans 14 amino acids. CDR1 is SGHNT and CDR2 is YYREEE in the germline V gene (reference sequence). V was clipped by 4 bases and J by 0 bases, with 8 bases between them. CDR3 sequence: CASSTLGSNQPQHF. The CDR3 DNA sequence: TGTGCCAGCAGCACCTTAGGTAGCAATCAGCCCCAGCATTTT.

The V and J genes are TRBV6-2 or TRBV6-3 and TRBJ1-1; 9 bases align to TRBD1. The CDR3 sequence is 17 residues long. CDR1 and CDR2 (germline): MNHEY, SVGEGT. V dropped 2 bases and J dropped 5; count of bases not matched to a gene: 12. CDR3 nucleotide sequence: TGTGCCAGCAGTTACCCCCGGACAGGGGTTAAGGGGACTGAAGCTTTCTTT. Translating gives CASSYPRTGVKGTEAFF.

There are a few counts of this clonotype. This rearrangement joins TRBV5-4 to TRBJ2-5; 7 nucleotides align to TRBD1. The CDR3 has 15 amino acids. Germline trimming cut 5 bases from V and 5 bases from J; bases unmatched to any gene: 12. In germline, CDR1 is SGHNT, CDR2 YYREEE (reference sequence). This CDR3 is CASRPGQLREETQYF. Written as DNA, the CDR3 is TGTGCCAGCAGACCGGGACAGCTAAGGGAGGAGACCCAGTACTTC.

This clonotype was counted many times. The J gene is TRBJ2-4, the V gene TRBV6-2 or TRBV6-3; no reliable D call. This CDR3 has 13 residues. Trimming took 6 bases from V and 8 from J, leaving 14 bases between them. Germline values: CDR1 MNHEY, CDR2 SVGEGT. The CDR3: CASRVSGVDIQYF. The CDR3, as DNA: TGTGCCAGCAGGGTATCAGGCGTGGACATTCAGTACTTC.

This clonotype has ten or more counts. The chain couples TRBV30 to TRBJ2-1; D gene unclear. Deletions cut 8 bases from V and 8 bases from J, with 13 bases between. This CDR3 is 11 amino acids long. Germline V CDR1 and CDR2: GTSNPN, SVGIG (reference sequence). CDR3 in DNA: TGTGCCGCCTCCTGGGTGGATGAGCAGTTCTTC. Amino acids: CAASWVDEQFF.

This clonotype was counted at least ten times. V gene TRBV7-3 combines with J gene TRBJ2-7; 8 bases align to TRBD1. Germline V lookup: CDR1 SGHTA, CDR2 FQGTGA. The ends lost 2 bases at V and 4 bases at J; junction bases unmatched: 7. CDR3 length equals 15 residues. The CDR3 is CASSLGGQGHYEQYF. The CDR3 DNA reads as TGTGCCAGCAGCTTAGGAGGACAGGGACATTACGAGCAGTACTTC.

The chain joins TRBV12-3 or TRBV12-4 to TRBJ1-1; no firm D call. This CDR3 spans 13 amino acids. Trimming shortened V by 2 bases and J by 10 bases, and 14 bases separated the two germline ends. The CDR3 is CASSLFAKPVAFF. The CDR3 nucleotides read TGTGCCAGCAGTTTATTCGCTAAACCGGTAGCTTTCTTT.

This clonotype was seen repeatedly, ten times or more. The rearrangement uses TRBV12-3 or TRBV12-4 and TRBJ2-6, with no clear D. The CDR3 sequence is 16 residues long. Trimming removed 4 bases at V and 1 base at J, with 11 bases between. The CDR3 DNA sequence: TGTGCCAGCAGTTGGGGTTTCGGTTCTGGGGCCAACGTCCTGACTTTC. This encodes CASSWGFGSGANVLTF.

This clonotype was recorded at least ten times. This chain joins TRBV9 and TRBJ2-2, with D perhaps matching TRBD1 (5 bases). Trimming took off 4 bases at V and 2 bases at J, with 12 bases between the two ends. Per germline, CDR1 SGDLS and CDR2 YYNGEE. This CDR3 comprises 15 residues. CDR3 in DNA: TGTGCCAGCAGCTCAGGGTCAGACAACACCGGGGAGCTGTTTTTT. Its protein is CASSSGSDNTGELFF. Supplemented by reference TRBV9 and TRBJ2-2, the full variable domain reads DSGVTQTPKHLITATGQRVTLRCSPRSGDLSVYWYQQSLDQGLQFLIQYYNGEERAKGNILERFSAQQFPDLHSELNLSSLELGDSALYFCASSSGSDNTGELFFGEGSRLTVL.

This clonotype was seen a few times. The chain couples TRBV5-1 to TRBJ2-5; D unresolved. Deletions cut 0 bases from V and 5 bases from J, with 8 bases between. Germline CDR1 is SGHRS and CDR2 is YFSETQ. This CDR3 region has 13 residues. The CDR3 sequence: CASSLEAAETQYF. CDR3 nucleotide sequence: TGCGCCAGCAGCTTGGAGGCAGCGGAGACCCAGTACTTC.

This clonotype showed up many times. The chain combines TRBV5-5 with TRBJ2-2; D not resolved. Germline CDR1 SGHKS, CDR2 YYEKEE (reference sequence). V was clipped by 0 bases and J by 7 bases, with 10 bases between them. The CDR3 is 14 amino acids. The CDR3 here is CASSLGPLIGELFF. The CDR3, as DNA: TGTGCCAGCAGCTTGGGACCCCTGATCGGGGAGCTGTTTTTT.

This clonotype turned up a few times. V gene TRBV11-2 combines with J gene TRBJ2-1; D is undetermined. There are 11 residues in the CDR3. Trimming left V 5 bases short and J 7 bases short, with 6 bases between. Germline-derived CDR1 and CDR2 are SGHAT and FQNNGV. CDR3 coding DNA: TGTGCCAGCAGCGTTGTGAATGAGCAGTTCTTC. Translating it yields CASSVVNEQFF.